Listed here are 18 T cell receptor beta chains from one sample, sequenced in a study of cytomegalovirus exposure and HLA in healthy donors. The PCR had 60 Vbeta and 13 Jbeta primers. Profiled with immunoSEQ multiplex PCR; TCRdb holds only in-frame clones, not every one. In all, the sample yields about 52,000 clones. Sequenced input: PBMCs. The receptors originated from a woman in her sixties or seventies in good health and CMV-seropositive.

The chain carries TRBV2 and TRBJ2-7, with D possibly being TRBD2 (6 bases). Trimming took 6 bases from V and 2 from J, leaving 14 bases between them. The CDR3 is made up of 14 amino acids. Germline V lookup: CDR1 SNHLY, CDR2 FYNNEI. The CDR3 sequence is CASRSEGLAYEQYF. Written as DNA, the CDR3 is TGTGCCAGCAGGTCGGAGGGCCTTGCCTACGAGCAGTACTTC.

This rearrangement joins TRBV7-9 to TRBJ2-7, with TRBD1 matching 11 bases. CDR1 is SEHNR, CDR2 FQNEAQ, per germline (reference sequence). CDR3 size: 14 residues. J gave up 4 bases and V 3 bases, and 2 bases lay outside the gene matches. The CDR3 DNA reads TGTGCCAGCAGCTTTGGGACAGGGGGTTACGAGCAGTACTTC. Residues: CASSFGTGGYEQYF. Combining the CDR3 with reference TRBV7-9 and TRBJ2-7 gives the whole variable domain DTGVSQNPRHKITKRGQNVTFRCDPISEHNRLYWYRQTLGQGPEFLTYFQNEAQLEKSRLLSDRFSAERPKGSFSTLEIQRTEQGDSAMYLCASSFGTGGYEQYFGPGTRLTVT.

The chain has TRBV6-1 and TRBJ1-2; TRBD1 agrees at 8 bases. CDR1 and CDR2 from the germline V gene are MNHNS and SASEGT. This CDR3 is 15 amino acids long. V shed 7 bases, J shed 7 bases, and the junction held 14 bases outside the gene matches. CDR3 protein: CASTGHGQGAVGYTF. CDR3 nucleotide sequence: TGTGCCAGCACCGGCCATGGGCAGGGGGCGGTTGGCTACACCTTC.

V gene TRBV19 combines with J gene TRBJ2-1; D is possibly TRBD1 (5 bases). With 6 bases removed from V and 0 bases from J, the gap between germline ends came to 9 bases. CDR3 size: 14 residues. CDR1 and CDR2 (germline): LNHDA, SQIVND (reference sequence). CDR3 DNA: TGTGCCAGTAGCACAGGCGACTCCTACAATGAGCAGTTCTTC. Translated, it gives CASSTGDSYNEQFF.

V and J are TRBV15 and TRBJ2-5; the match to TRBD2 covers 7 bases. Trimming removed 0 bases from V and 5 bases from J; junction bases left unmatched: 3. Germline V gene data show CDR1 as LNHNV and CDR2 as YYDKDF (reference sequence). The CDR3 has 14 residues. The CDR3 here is CATSRETSRETQYF. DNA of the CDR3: TGTGCCACCAGCAGAGAGACTAGCCGTGAGACCCAGTACTTC.

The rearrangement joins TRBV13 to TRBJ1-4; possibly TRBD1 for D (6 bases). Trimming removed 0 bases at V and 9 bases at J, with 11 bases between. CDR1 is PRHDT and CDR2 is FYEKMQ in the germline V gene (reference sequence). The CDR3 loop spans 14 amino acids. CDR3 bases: TGTGCCAGCAGCTTAGGCCTACAGGGCCAAAAACTGTTTTTT. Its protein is CASSLGLQGQKLFF.

CDR3 coding DNA: TGTGCCAGCAGCCTCCGGACTTCGAAAAAAAACACTGAAGCTTTCTTT. Translated: CASSLRTSKKNTEAFF. The chain recombines TRBV11-3 with TRBJ1-1; D uncertain. The V gene's germline CDR1 is SGHNT and CDR2 YENEEA. The ends were cut back, 5 bases at V and 2 bases at J, with 18 bases in the middle. The CDR3 is 16 residues long. The whole variable domain, filled in from reference TRBV11-3 and TRBJ1-1, reads EAGVVQSPRYKIIEKKQPVAFWCNPISGHNTLYWYLQNLGQGPELLIRYENEEAVDDSQLPKDRFSAERLKGVDSTLKIQPAELGDSAVYLCASSLRTSKKNTEAFFGQGTRLTVV.

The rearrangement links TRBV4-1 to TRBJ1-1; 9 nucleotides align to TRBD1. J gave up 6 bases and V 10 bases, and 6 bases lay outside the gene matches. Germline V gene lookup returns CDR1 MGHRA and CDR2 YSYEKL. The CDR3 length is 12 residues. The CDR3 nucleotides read TGCGCCACCAAGGACAGGGGACCTGAAGCTTTCTTT. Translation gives CATKDRGPEAFF.

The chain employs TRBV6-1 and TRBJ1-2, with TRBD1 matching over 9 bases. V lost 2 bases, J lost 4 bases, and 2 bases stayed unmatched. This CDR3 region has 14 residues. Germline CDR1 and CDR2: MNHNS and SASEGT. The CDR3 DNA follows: TGTGCCAGCAGTGAACAGACAGGGGGCTATGGCTACACCTTC. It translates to CASSEQTGGYGYTF.

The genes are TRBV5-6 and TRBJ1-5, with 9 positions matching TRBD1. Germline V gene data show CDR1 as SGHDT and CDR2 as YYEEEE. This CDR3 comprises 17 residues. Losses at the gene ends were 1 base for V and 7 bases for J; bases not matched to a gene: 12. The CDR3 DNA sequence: TGTGCCAGCAGCTTGTTTGATCCCGGACAGGGGCGCCAGCCCCAGCATTTT. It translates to CASSLFDPGQGRQPQHF.

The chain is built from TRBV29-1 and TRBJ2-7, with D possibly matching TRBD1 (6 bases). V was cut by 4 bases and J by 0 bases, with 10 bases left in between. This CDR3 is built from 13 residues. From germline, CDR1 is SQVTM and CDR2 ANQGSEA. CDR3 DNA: TGCAGCGTTGTGGGACATCCCTCCTACGAGCAGTACTTC. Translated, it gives CSVVGHPSYEQYF.

The CDR3, as DNA: TGTGCCAGCGCGTTAGACAGAGGTCAGCCCCAGCATTTT. It codes for CASALDRGQPQHF. The rearrangement links TRBV19 to TRBJ1-5; D is perhaps TRBD1 (5 bases). In germline, CDR1 is LNHDA, CDR2 SQIVND (reference sequence). CDR3 length: 13 amino acids. V was clipped by 9 bases and J by 6 bases, with 15 bases between them.

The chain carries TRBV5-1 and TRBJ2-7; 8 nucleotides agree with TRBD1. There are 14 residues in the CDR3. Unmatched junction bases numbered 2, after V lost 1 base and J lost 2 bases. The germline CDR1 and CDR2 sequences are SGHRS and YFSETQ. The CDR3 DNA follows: TGCGCCAGCAGCTTGCAGGGGGCCGCCTACGAGCAGTACTTC. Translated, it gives CASSLQGAAYEQYF.

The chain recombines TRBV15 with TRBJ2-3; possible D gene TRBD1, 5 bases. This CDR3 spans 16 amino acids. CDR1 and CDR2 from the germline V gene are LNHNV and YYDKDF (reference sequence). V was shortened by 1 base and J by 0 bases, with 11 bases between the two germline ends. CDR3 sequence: CATSRGTTTSTDTQYF. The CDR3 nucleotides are TGTGCCACCAGCAGAGGGACAACAACTAGCACAGATACGCAGTATTTT.

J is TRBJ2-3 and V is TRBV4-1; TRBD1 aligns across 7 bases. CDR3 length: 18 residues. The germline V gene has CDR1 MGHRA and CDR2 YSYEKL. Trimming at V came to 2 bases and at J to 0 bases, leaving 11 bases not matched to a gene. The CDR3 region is CASSQRTRTGYSTDTQYF. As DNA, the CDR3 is TGCGCCAGCAGCCAAAGAACGAGGACAGGTTATAGCACAGATACGCAGTATTTT.

The CDR3 DNA reads TGTGCCAGCAGCGGACCAGGACAGGGCTTCAACGAGCAGTACTTC. Translated: CASSGPGQGFNEQYF. The rearrangement joins TRBV7-2 to TRBJ2-7; TRBD1 matches 8 bases. The ends lost 5 bases at V and 5 bases at J; junction bases unmatched: 11. This CDR3 has 15 residues. Germline loops: CDR1 SGHTA, CDR2 FQGNSA.

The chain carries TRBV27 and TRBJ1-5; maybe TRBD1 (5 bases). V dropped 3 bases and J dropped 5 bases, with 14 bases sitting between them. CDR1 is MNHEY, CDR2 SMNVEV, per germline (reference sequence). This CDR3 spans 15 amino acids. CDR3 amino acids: CASSLEGRPDQPQHF. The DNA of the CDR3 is TGTGCCAGCAGTTTGGAGGGGCGCCCCGATCAGCCCCAGCATTTT.

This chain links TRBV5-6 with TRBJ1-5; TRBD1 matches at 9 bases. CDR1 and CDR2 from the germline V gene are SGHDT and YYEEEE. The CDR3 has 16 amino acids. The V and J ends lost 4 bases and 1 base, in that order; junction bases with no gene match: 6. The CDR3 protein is CASSPRQGGSNQPQHF. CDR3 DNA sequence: TGTGCCAGCAGCCCCCGACAGGGGGGAAGCAATCAGCCCCAGCATTTT.